This T cell receptor beta chain is drawn from a study of graft-versus-host responses after intestinal transplantation. Using immunoSEQ multiplex PCR, the repertoire was profiled, and TCRdb retains in-frame clones only, with some absent. Here the sample spans tens of thousands of clones, approximately 80% being singletons. In the case of this clone: Its antigen is not identified.

Study-level points and caveats: With peak circulating GvH clone levels came an association with early post-transplant HvG declines. Recipient marrow held GvH clones, some first seen in ileum or blood.

The CDR3 is made up of 18 amino acids. Per germline, CDR1 SGHRS and CDR2 YFSETQ. V shed 4 bases and J 0 bases; nucleotides not matched to a gene: 14. The gene calls are TRBV5-1 and TRBJ2-3; TRBD1 matches at 7 bases. This receptor was identified in a human donor who was the organ donor for an intestinal transplant. The source material was unstimulated CD4+ T cells sorted from spleen or lymph node cells, sampled before transplant. Here the CDR3 reads CASSPTFRDRLSTDTQYF. Here the CDR3 DNA reads TGCGCCAGCAGCCCGACCTTCCGGGACAGACTTAGCACAGATACGCAGTATTTT.